This T cell receptor (beta chain) is from a study of T-cell reconstitution after alpha-beta-depleted transplantation in children. Preparation of the TCRbeta library used unique molecular identifiers. TCRdb processed the PCR reads anew with MiXCR; each CDR3 protein has one entry. Counted here are about 610,000 distinct CDR3 sequences, approximately 10% occurring once; the ten biggest clones make up roughly 3.9%. Germline V gene sequence: CDR1 SGHRS, CDR2 YFSETQ. Germline trimming cut 1 base from V and 6 bases from J; bases unmatched to any gene: 8. The CDR3 is made up of 15 amino acids. The rearrangement joins TRBV5-1 to TRBJ2-3; 7 nucleotides align to TRBD2. The clonotype comes from a human donor who donated a stem cell graft to a child with acute myeloid leukemia. Sequences were derived from PBMCs from the stem cell graft donor, sampled from the stem cell graft. The CDR3 protein is CASSLSSGAGDTQYF. The CDR3 DNA sequence: TGCGCCAGCAGCTTGAGTAGCGGAGCGGGGGATACGCAGTATTTT.